Following are 21 T cell receptor beta chains from one sample sequenced in a study of graft-versus-host responses after intestinal transplantation. These receptors' targets are unknown. Repertoires were generated with immunoSEQ multiplex PCR, while TCRdb's copy carries only in-frame clones and drops some. The data contain tens of thousands of clones, around nine tenths of them seen just once; the ten biggest clones take up roughly 0.32%. Specimen: unstimulated CD4+ T cells sorted from spleen or lymph node cells, collected before intestinal transplant. Every receptor here comes from a human donor who received an intestinal transplant.

The count of this clone is one. The chain is built from TRBV28 and TRBJ2-4; the D is unclear. V dropped 5 bases and J dropped 0 bases, with 8 bases sitting between them. Germline-derived CDR1 and CDR2 are MDHEN and SYDVKM. This CDR3 has 14 residues. CDR3 residues: CASSPLLAKNIQYF. The CDR3 DNA sequence: TGTGCCAGCAGTCCACTCCTAGCCAAAAACATTCAGTACTTC.

The rearrangement uses TRBV6-4 and TRBJ2-7, with 9 bases that match TRBD1. Germline V gene lookup returns CDR1 MRHNA and CDR2 SNTAGT. V gave up 4 bases and J gave up 4 bases; unmatched junction bases: 14. The length of the CDR3 is 17 residues. This CDR3 reads CASSGVCPGQGQYEQYF. The CDR3, as DNA: TGTGCCAGCAGTGGCGTATGTCCGGGACAGGGTCAGTACGAGCAGTACTTC.

This chain links TRBV27 with TRBJ2-5, with 10 nucleotides matching TRBD1. Germline V gene sequence: CDR1 MNHEY, CDR2 SMNVEV (reference sequence). The CDR3 has 15 residues. J gave up 2 bases and V 3 bases, and 3 bases lay outside the gene matches. The CDR3 loop is CASSFLGQGQETQYF. DNA of the CDR3: TGTGCCAGCAGTTTTTTGGGACAGGGGCAAGAGACCCAGTACTTC.

This rearrangement joins TRBV28 to TRBJ2-3; the D gene is possibly TRBD1 (5 bases). This CDR3 region has 14 residues. Per the germline V gene, CDR1 is MDHEN and CDR2 is SYDVKM. V lost 3 bases to trimming and J lost 6 bases, with 13 bases between them. CDR3 amino acids: CASSLGRSRDTQYF. CDR3 nucleotides: TGTGCCAGCAGTTTGGGGCGGTCTCGGGATACGCAGTATTTT.

Here the CDR3 reads CASSHRGNEQYF. CDR3 DNA: TGTGCCAGCAGTCACCGGGGAAACGAGCAGTACTTC. J is TRBJ2-7 and V is TRBV6-5; possibly TRBD2 for D (5 bases). Trimming shortened V by 5 bases and J by 5 bases, and 10 bases separated the two germline ends. The CDR3 is 12 residues long. Germline V gives CDR1 MNHEY, CDR2 SVGAGI.

V usage is TRBV14 and J usage is TRBJ2-7, with 12 bases that match TRBD2. The CDR3 consists of 13 residues. CDR1 SGHDN and CDR2 FVKESK come from the germline V gene. Unmatched junction bases numbered 1, after V lost 4 bases and J lost 6 bases. The CDR3 DNA reads TGTGCCAGCAGCCCTAGCGGGAGGGGCGAGCAGTACTTC. It translates to CASSPSGRGEQYF. Drawing the rest from reference TRBV14 and TRBJ2-7, the complete variable domain is EAGVTQFPSHSVIEKGQTVTLRCDPISGHDNLYWYRRVMGKEIKFLLHFVKESKQDESGMPNNRFLAERTGGTYSTLKVQPAELEDSGVYFCASSPSGRGEQYFGPGTRLTVT.

The rearrangement links TRBV9 to TRBJ2-5; D ambiguous. V was shortened by 4 bases and J by 1 base, with 17 bases between the two germline ends. This CDR3 is built from 16 residues. CDR1 SGDLS and CDR2 YYNGEE come from the germline V gene. In nucleotides, the CDR3 is TGTGCCAGCAGCACTAACCCCATTGGCCTCCAAGAGACCCAGTACTTC. It specifies CASSTNPIGLQETQYF.

The rearrangement joins TRBV19 to TRBJ2-1; 10 nucleotides line up with TRBD2. From germline, CDR1 is LNHDA and CDR2 SQIVND (reference sequence). This CDR3 contains 15 residues. V was pared by 5 bases and J by 3 bases, with 4 bases of the junction left unmatched. The CDR3, as DNA: TGTGCCAGTAGTGCTAGCGGGAGTTTCTACAATGAGCAGTTCTTC. Its protein is CASSASGSFYNEQFF. The full variable domain, with the rest looked up from reference TRBV19 and TRBJ2-1, is DGGITQSPKYLFRKEGQNVTLSCEQNLNHDAMYWYRQDPGQGLRLIYYSQIVNDFQKGDIAEGYSVSREKKESFPLTVTSAQKNPTAFYLCASSASGSFYNEQFFGPGTRLTVL.

The rearrangement links TRBV28 to TRBJ2-7, with 7 bases identical to TRBD2. CDR1 and CDR2 (germline): MDHEN, SYDVKM. This CDR3 contains 15 residues. J was trimmed by 0 bases and V by 3 bases; bases with no gene match: 5. The CDR3 sequence: CASSFQGGISYEQYF. CDR3 coding DNA: TGTGCCAGCAGTTTTCAGGGAGGGATCTCCTACGAGCAGTACTTC.

This CDR3 reads CASSQGRYETQYF. The CDR3 bases are TGCGCCAGCAGCCAGGGCCGATATGAGACCCAGTACTTC. The chain is built from TRBV4-1 and TRBJ2-5; no clear D. From germline, CDR1 is MGHRA and CDR2 YSYEKL. V lost 3 bases, J lost 5 bases, and 10 bases lay in between. The CDR3 consists of 13 residues.

V and J are TRBV14 and TRBJ1-1; TRBD1 is a possible D gene (6 bases). Per germline, CDR1 SGHDN and CDR2 FVKESK. The V end lost 4 bases, the J end lost 4 bases, and 10 bases lay between the germline ends. The CDR3 loop spans 13 amino acids. CDR3 amino acids: CASSPGAGTEAFF. For the CDR3, the DNA is TGTGCCAGCAGCCCAGGGGCGGGCACTGAAGCTTTCTTT.

The genes are TRBV4-1 and TRBJ1-1; TRBD1 matches at 8 bases. Germline trimming cut 4 bases from V and 1 base from J; bases unmatched to any gene: 8. Germline V gene sequence: CDR1 MGHRA, CDR2 YSYEKL. CDR3 length: 16 amino acids. CDR3 amino acids: CASSRNQGAGNTEAFF. The CDR3 DNA reads as TGCGCCAGCAGCCGTAATCAGGGGGCGGGGAACACTGAAGCTTTCTTT.

This clone was seen just once. The chain is built from TRBV30 and TRBJ2-1; 8 nucleotides line up with TRBD2. J was trimmed by 4 bases and V by 0 bases; bases with no gene match: 17. The germline V gene encodes CDR1 GTSNPN and CDR2 SVGIG (reference sequence). The CDR3 has 19 residues. CDR3 loop: CAWSVLKLRGGPTYNEQFF. CDR3 sequence (DNA): TGTGCCTGGAGTGTACTAAAACTCCGGGGGGGCCCCACTTACAATGAGCAGTTCTTC. The whole variable domain, remainder taken from reference TRBV30 and TRBJ2-1, is SQTIHQWPATLVQPVGSPLSLECTVEGTSNPNLYWYRQAAGRGLQLLFYSVGIGQISSEVPQNLSASRPQDRQFILSSKKLLLSDSGFYLCAWSVLKLRGGPTYNEQFFGPGTRLTVL.

This chain joins TRBV10-3 and TRBJ2-2; TRBD2 matches 8 bases. The germline CDR1 and CDR2 sequences are ENHRY and SYGVKD. V gave up 6 bases and J gave up 6 bases; unmatched junction bases: 9. The CDR3 totals 15 residues. This CDR3 is CAISPRGGVAGELFF. The CDR3 region has the DNA TGTGCCATCAGCCCCCGGGGGGGCGTTGCCGGGGAGCTGTTTTTT.

This clone was observed once. The chain carries TRBV20-1 and TRBJ2-7, with 8 bases identical to TRBD2. Germline assignment: CDR1 DFQATT and CDR2 SNEGSKA (reference sequence). V shed 5 bases, J shed 9 bases, and the junction held 6 bases outside the gene matches. The CDR3 covers 11 residues. The CDR3 DNA reads TGCAGTGCTTATAGCGGGGCCCGGCAGTACTTC. It translates to CSAYSGARQYF.

This clone appeared once. One end of the junction is discordant with germline, which a read error may explain. The chain joins TRBV18 to TRBJ1-1, with D perhaps matching TRBD1 (5 bases). CDR3 length equals 16 residues. Germline CDR1 is KGHSH and CDR2 is LQKENI. The CDR3 reads CASSPPAGGRNTEAFF. In DNA, the CDR3 is TGTGCCAGCTCCCCACCGGCGGGGGGACGGAACACTGAAGCTTTCTTT.

V and J are TRBV2 and TRBJ2-3; D is perhaps TRBD1 (6 bases). The CDR3 is 14 residues long. V lost 5 bases and J lost 5, with 14 bases in between. The germline gives CDR1 SNHLY, CDR2 FYNNEI. DNA for the CDR3: TGTGCCAGCAGTAAAGTGAACAGGGAAGATACGCAGTATTTT. Protein: CASSKVNREDTQYF.

The J gene is TRBJ2-2, the V gene TRBV6-6; 9 nucleotides agree with TRBD2. The germline V gene has CDR1 MNHNY and CDR2 SVGAGI (reference sequence). With 6 bases clipped from V and 6 bases from J, the junction kept 11 bases outside the gene matches. The CDR3 is made up of 16 amino acids. The CDR3 DNA follows: TGTGCCAGCAGCTTCGGACTAGCGAGTTCGGCCGGGGAGCTGTTTTTT. This sequence encodes CASSFGLASSAGELFF.

The chain has TRBV11-2 and TRBJ1-2; 9 bases align to TRBD1. After removal of 3 bases from V and 7 bases from J, the junction contained 9 bases not matched to a gene. Germline CDR1 and CDR2: SGHAT and FQNNGV. CDR3 size: 15 residues. The CDR3 DNA is TGTGCCAGCAGCTTCTTTACAGGGGGCTTTGGTGGCTACACCTTC. It translates to CASSFFTGGFGGYTF.

This sequence joins TRBV27 and TRBJ2-1; TRBD1 might be the D (5 bases). Trimming took off 2 bases at V and 8 bases at J, with 7 bases between the two ends. This CDR3 region has 12 residues. Germline V gives CDR1 MNHEY, CDR2 SMNVEV (reference sequence). The CDR3 loop reads CASSLKGYEQFF. CDR3 in DNA: TGTGCCAGCAGTTTAAAGGGGTATGAGCAGTTCTTC.

The J gene is TRBJ2-5, the V gene TRBV25-1, with D hard to call. This CDR3 has 14 amino acids. Germline loops: CDR1 MGHDK, CDR2 SYGVNS. Trimming stripped 3 bases from V and 0 bases from J, with 8 bases between. The DNA of the CDR3 is TGTGCCAGCAGTGATCGCAGTAACCAAGAGACCCAGTACTTC. The encoded protein is CASSDRSNQETQYF.